A single sample is the source of the 9 T cell receptor beta chains below, sequenced in a study of molecular identifiers for immune sequencing clone quantification. TCRdb used MiXCR to reprocess the PCR reads, holding one entry per CDR3 protein. The data hold 490,000 or so distinct CDR3 sequences, with about a fifth observed a single time. The sequenced material came from naive CD8+ T cells from blood, with Jurkat cell RNA spiked in. Documented subset: FACS-sorted CD8+CD4-CCR7+CD45RA+ naive T cells. The receptors come from a human donor in good health. Some libraries in this study had Jurkat cell RNA spiked in.

The V gene is TRBV5-1, the J gene TRBJ1-3; a weak D match, TRBD1 (5 bases). Germline CDR1 and CDR2: SGHRS and YFSETQ. V lost 4 bases, J lost 4 bases, and 12 bases lay in between. The CDR3 has 14 residues. The DNA for the CDR3 is TGCGCCAGCAGCCAGGGACGGGGAGGAAACACCATATATTTT. Translated: CASSQGRGGNTIYF.

This clonotype was observed many times. CDR3 nucleotide sequence: TGTGCTAGTGGTTTGGCCGCCGGTGCAACTAATGAAAAACTGTTTTTT. Translation gives CASGLAAGATNEKLFF. V is TRBV12-5 and J is TRBJ1-4; no clear D gene. Per the germline V gene, CDR1 is LGHNT and CDR2 is FRNRAP. Trimming removed 1 base from V and 0 bases from J, with 9 bases in between. The CDR3 totals 16 residues.

This clonotype was picked up a small number of times. The J gene is TRBJ2-5, the V gene TRBV12-3 or TRBV12-4; D possibly corresponds to TRBD2 (7 bases). The length of the CDR3 is 16 residues. The V end lost 5 bases, the J end lost 2 bases, and 18 bases lay between the germline ends. The CDR3 here is CASSPTHGGRQETQYF. The CDR3 nucleotides are TGTGCCAGCAGTCCGACCCACGGGGGGCGTCAAGAGACCCAGTACTTC.

Turning to this clonotype: A read error may be the cause here, since a much bigger clone is one base away. The rearrangement uses TRBV11-2 and TRBJ2-2, with D maybe TRBD2 (6 bases). Germline lookup yields CDR1 SGHAT and CDR2 FQNNGV. This CDR3 comprises 16 residues. CDR3 residues: CASSLVRGTNTGALFF. The CDR3, as DNA: TGTGCCAGCAGCTTGGTACGGGGGACGAACACCGGGGCGCTGTTTTTT.

This chain joins TRBV12-3 or TRBV12-4 and TRBJ2-3, with D perhaps matching TRBD2 (6 bases). Trimming shortened V by 3 bases and J by 5 bases, and 15 bases separated the two germline ends. This CDR3 comprises 15 residues. The CDR3 DNA is TGTGCCAGCAGTTTTACCTGGCGGGATCAAGATACGCAGTATTTT. Translated: CASSFTWRDQDTQYF.

This clonotype was seen more than once but under ten times. This chain uses TRBV2 with TRBJ1-5, with 7 bases matching TRBD1. Germline CDR1 is SNHLY and CDR2 is FYNNEI. Unmatched junction bases numbered 7, after V lost 11 bases and J lost 3 bases. This CDR3 has 13 residues. The CDR3 DNA reads TGTGCCGTACGGGACAGCCCCAATCAGCCCCAGCATTTT. This codes for CAVRDSPNQPQHF.

V usage is TRBV3-1 and J usage is TRBJ2-1; 7 bases agree with TRBD1. CDR3 size: 16 residues. Germline CDR1 reads LGHDT; CDR2 reads YNNKEL (reference sequence). V shed 1 base, J shed 8 bases, and the junction held 11 bases outside the gene matches. CDR3 nucleotide sequence: TGTGCCAGCAGCCAAGTTCGGGACAGACCCCTTGATGAGCAGTTCTTC. Amino acids: CASSQVRDRPLDEQFF.

Only a few counts were recorded for this clonotype. The chain employs TRBV7-9 and TRBJ2-7; TRBD2 might be the D (5 bases). The germline gives CDR1 SEHNR, CDR2 FQNEAQ (reference sequence). The V and J ends lost 2 bases and 1 base respectively, with 15 bases between them. The CDR3 has 16 amino acids. CDR3 sequence reads: CASSLIYGVSSYEQYF. The CDR3 DNA reads as TGTGCCAGCAGCTTAATATACGGGGTATCATCCTACGAGCAGTACTTC.

Notes on this clonotype: With a much larger clone just one base away, this may be a read error. This chain joins TRBV7-9 and TRBJ2-3; D may be TRBD1 or TRBD2 (6 bases each). The CDR3 runs 16 residues. CDR1 SEHNR and CDR2 FQNEAQ come from the germline V gene (reference sequence). CDR3: CASSSTRDTSTDTRYF. The CDR3 region has the DNA TGTGCCAGCAGCTCAACCAGGGACACTAGCACAGATACGCGGTATTTT.